The sequence of this T cell receptor beta chain was determined in a study of blood T cell repertoires in COVID-19. On the study more broadly: T cells, B-cell-depleted T cells, or PBMCs supplied cDNA or gDNA.

This clone has just a few counts. Germline V gives CDR1 MNHEY, CDR2 SVGAGI. CDR3 length: 13 amino acids. Trimming shortened V by 8 bases and J by 1 base, and 12 bases separated the two germline ends. The protocol was immunoSEQ multiplex PCR, while the TCRdb copy is restricted to in-frame clones and leaves out a portion. The sample lists around 55,000 clones; roughly 80% were seen once. The sequencing input was peripheral blood. This chain joins TRBV6-5 and TRBJ2-7; TRBD1 is a possible D gene (5 bases). The sequence was obtained from a human donor in a cohort sampled during active or convalescent COVID-19. The CDR3 region is CASGRQPSYEQYF. The CDR3 DNA is TGTGCCAGCGGCCGACAGCCATCCTACGAGCAGTACTTC.